This TCR beta chain was obtained from a study of blood T cell repertoires in COVID-19. The Seattle site enrolled patients during active infection and followed them longitudinally. This clone was seen only once. Per the original methods: Using reference gene primer amplification, nucleated cell counts were estimated. The repertoire was sequenced with immunoSEQ multiplex PCR; TCRdb's copy has only in-frame clones and lacks some. That table is the source of V, J and clone size, and D and trimming were worked out from the DNA. Among over 450,000 clones listed, around nine tenths were seen once. CDR3 length: 14 residues. Trimming removed 7 bases from V and 4 bases from J, with 19 bases in between. Germline loops: CDR1 SQVTM, CDR2 ANQGSEA.

Sample: peripheral blood. The chain joins TRBV29-1 to TRBJ1-1; D perhaps matches TRBD1 (5 bases). The TCR was taken from a woman between 45 and 60 years old with COVID-19, enrolled during active disease. CDR3 amino acids: CSGGPSHGSTEAFF. The DNA of the CDR3 is TGCAGCGGGGGCCCCAGCCATGGGAGCACTGAAGCTTTCTTT.